These T cell receptor beta chains were read from a single sample in a study of T-cell memory formation after mild COVID-19. Via MiXCR, TCRdb re-called the 5' RACE reads, giving one row per CDR3 protein. Of hundreds of thousands of distinct CDR3 sequences listed, about 23% were seen once; the top ten hold roughly an eighth. Sequenced: PBMCs or a T cell subset sorted from them (not recorded which). Source of these receptors: an adult woman who had mild COVID-19 (a few samples of this study predate the infection). Cell type and time point are not known. Each CDR3 is given with its conserved first and last residue. D genes are given only for firm matches. Clone size is not always given. Where it is, it says once, few, many or a class for expanded clones.

v_gene	abundance	d_gene	j_gene	CDR3nt	CDR3aa
TRBV21-1	NA	NA	TRBJ1-1	TGTGCCAGCAGCAAACACAACAGGGTTTGCACTGAAGCTTTCTTT	CASSKHNRVCTEAFF
TRBV7-3	NA	NA	TRBJ1-2	TGTGCCAGCAGCTCCTATGGCTACACCTTC	CASSSYGYTF
TRBV7-2	NA	NA	TRBJ1-1	TGTGCCAGCAGCTTAGATGGGGTAACCGCTGAAGCTTTCTTT	CASSLDGVTAEAFF
TRBV20-1	NA	TRBD1	TRBJ1-3	TGCAGTGCTAGGAGGACAGGGTTTGGAAACACCATATATTTT	CSARRTGFGNTIYF
TRBV5-5	few	NA	TRBJ2-5	TGTGCCAGCAGCGGACACCAAGAGACCCAGTACTTC	CASSGHQETQYF
TRBV3-1	NA	NA	TRBJ1-1	TGTGCCAGCAGCCACAGACACACTGAAGCTTTCTTT	CASSHRHTEAFF
TRBV6-1	NA	NA	TRBJ2-3	TGTGCCAGCATCCCTCTCCGGGGGTCCTACACAGATACGCAGTATTTT	CASIPLRGSYTDTQYF
TRBV15	few	TRBD1	TRBJ2-7	TGTGCCACCAGCATTAGGGACAGAGCCTACGAGCAGTACTTC	CATSIRDRAYEQYF
TRBV6-5	NA	NA	TRBJ1-6	TGTGCCAGCAGTTACGGGACCTTCGGGACAACGAATTCACCCCTCCACTTT	CASSYGTFGTTNSPLHF
TRBV5-4	NA	NA	TRBJ1-2	TGTGCCAGCAGCATCGACGTGGAGGGCTACACCTTC	CASSIDVEGYTF
TRBV9	NA	TRBD1	TRBJ1-2	TGTGCCAGCAGCGGGCTCCGGGACAGTATCTATGGCTACACCTTC	CASSGLRDSIYGYTF
TRBV27	few	NA	TRBJ2-2	TGTGCCAGCAGTTTCAAGGGGGGCGGGGAGCTGTTTTTT	CASSFKGGGELFF
TRBV7-9	NA	TRBD1	TRBJ2-7	TGTGCCAGCACCCGGACAGGGGTACTAGGGCAGTACTTC	CASTRTGVLGQYF
TRBV20-1	NA	TRBD2	TRBJ2-3	TGCAGTGCTAGTAGTAGCGGGGCAAGCACAGATACGCAGTATTTT	CSASSSGASTDTQYF
TRBV4-2	NA	NA	TRBJ1-1	TGTGCCAGCAGCCAAGACAGGGACACTGAAGCTTTCTTT	CASSQDRDTEAFF
TRBV5-1	few	TRBD2	TRBJ2-1	TGCGCCAGCAGCTGGATCTTAGCGGGGGGGCACAATGAGCAGTTCTTC	CASSWILAGGHNEQFF
TRBV12-3/TRBV12-4	NA	TRBD2	TRBJ2-5	TGTGCCAGCAGTTTGACTGGACTAGACCAAGTAGAGACCCAGTACTTC	CASSLTGLDQVETQYF
TRBV5-6	NA	TRBD1	TRBJ1-1	TGTGCCAGCAGCTTGACAGGGGACCGGGAAGCTTTCTTT	CASSLTGDREAFF
TRBV7-8	few	TRBD1	TRBJ1-2	TGTGCCAGCAGGCCCCGAAGAGGGACAGGGATAAGAGATGGCTACACCTTC	CASRPRRGTGIRDGYTF
TRBV12-3/TRBV12-4	NA	TRBD2	TRBJ2-5	TGTGCCAGCAGTTTTAATAGCGGGGGTGAGACCCAGTACTTC	CASSFNSGGETQYF
TRBV6-2/TRBV6-3	NA	TRBD2	TRBJ2-7	TGTGCCAGCAGCGTTCTAGCGGACGAGCAGTACTTC	CASSVLADEQYF
TRBV24-1	few	TRBD1	TRBJ2-1	TGTGCCACCAGTGATTTGGGGGACAGGGGCTACAATGAGCAGTTCTTC	CATSDLGDRGYNEQFF
TRBV9	few	NA	TRBJ2-6	TGTGCCAGCAGCGTAGCCGGGGTAGTAAACGCTGGGGCCAACGTCCTGACTTTC	CASSVAGVVNAGANVLTF
TRBV5-1	many	TRBD1	TRBJ2-3	TGCGCCAGCAGCTTGGACCCCTCGGGACAGGGGGCTGCTACGCAGTATTTT	CASSLDPSGQGAATQYF
TRBV7-9	few	TRBD2	TRBJ2-7	TGTGCCAGCAGGGGTTCCACGGGGGGCTACGAGCAGTACTTC	CASRGSTGGYEQYF
TRBV20-1	NA	TRBD2	TRBJ2-5	TGCAGTGCTAGGGTAGCGGGAGAGGGGGAGACCCAGTACTTC	CSARVAGEGETQYF
TRBV5-1	few	NA	TRBJ2-1	TGCGCCAGCAGCTTGGAACCGCACAGGGCAGTTGACAATGAGCAGTTCTTC	CASSLEPHRAVDNEQFF
TRBV29-1	NA	NA	TRBJ2-7	TGCAGCGTTGATTCCAGCGGGCCCTCCTACGAGCAGTACTTC	CSVDSSGPSYEQYF
TRBV5-1	NA	NA	TRBJ2-7	TGCGCCAGCAGCTTGGATCCAGGGGGGTACGAGCAGTACTTC	CASSLDPGGYEQYF
TRBV4-2	few	TRBD1	TRBJ2-7	TGTGCCAGCAGCCACCTCGGACAGGGGGCGCAGAACGAGCAGTACTTC	CASSHLGQGAQNEQYF
TRBV7-9	NA	NA	TRBJ1-5	TGTGCCAGCAGTTCCCGAGGGGGAAGCAATCAGCCCCAGCATTTT	CASSSRGGSNQPQHF